The clone carrying this T cell receptor beta chain was seen many times. The data were obtained in a study of neurological immune-mediated disorders. The CDR3 is 14 amino acids. The germline gives CDR1 SQVTM, CDR2 ANQGSEA. V trimming: 1 base; J trimming: 8 bases; junction bases outside the gene matches: 10. Specified time point: longitudinal time-point 2. TCRdb analysed the 5' RACE reads with MiXCR anew, one entry per CDR3 protein. The sample lists roughly 80,000 distinct CDR3 sequences; 4.5% to 7.5% were seen once. The chain is built from TRBV29-1 and TRBJ1-2, with 7 bases identical to TRBD1. Sequenced sample: PBMCs. This clonotype was obtained from a woman in her sixties with multiple sclerosis. CDR3 loop: CSVEVVYRGSGYTF. CDR3 bases: TGCAGCGTTGAAGTGGTTTACAGGGGCTCCGGCTACACCTTC. The full variable domain, rest sourced from reference TRBV29-1 and TRBJ1-2, is SAVISQKPSRDICQRGTSLTIQCQVDSQVTMMFWYRQQPGQSLTLIATANQGSEATYESGFVIDKFPISRPNLTFSTLTVSNMSPEDSSIYLCSVEVVYRGSGYTFGSGTRLTVV.